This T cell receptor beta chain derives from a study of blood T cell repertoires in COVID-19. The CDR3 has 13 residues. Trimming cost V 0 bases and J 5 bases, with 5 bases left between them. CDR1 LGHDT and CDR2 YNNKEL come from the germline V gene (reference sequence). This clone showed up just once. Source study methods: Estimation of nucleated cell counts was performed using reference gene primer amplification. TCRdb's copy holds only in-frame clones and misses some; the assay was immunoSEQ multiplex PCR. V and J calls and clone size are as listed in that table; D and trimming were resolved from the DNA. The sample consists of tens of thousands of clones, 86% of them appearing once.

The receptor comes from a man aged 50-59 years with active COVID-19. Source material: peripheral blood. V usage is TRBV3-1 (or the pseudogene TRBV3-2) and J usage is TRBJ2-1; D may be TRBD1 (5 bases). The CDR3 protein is CASSQDRDNEQFF. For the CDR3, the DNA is TGTGCCAGCAGCCAAGACAGGGACAATGAGCAGTTCTTC.